The 7 T cell receptor beta chains below come from one sample, sequenced in a study of cytomegalovirus exposure and HLA in healthy donors. The PCR made use of 60 Vbeta and 13 Jbeta primers. Repertoires were generated with immunoSEQ multiplex PCR, while TCRdb's copy carries only in-frame clones and drops some. In the table there are around 120,000 clones, roughly 80% of which are singletons. The material sequenced was PBMCs. Every receptor here comes from a woman between 35 and 50 years old in good health and CMV-seropositive.

V gene TRBV19 combines with J gene TRBJ1-6; TRBD1 might be the D (6 bases). The germline V gene has CDR1 LNHDA and CDR2 SQIVND (reference sequence). The CDR3 contains 17 residues. V was trimmed by 3 bases and J by 0 bases, leaving 12 bases between them. This chain's CDR3 is CASSMGALSSYNSPLHF. CDR3 sequence (DNA): TGTGCCAGTAGTATGGGGGCCCTGAGCTCCTATAATTCACCCCTCCACTTT.

The genes are TRBV5-4 and TRBJ2-1; the match to TRBD1 covers 11 bases. Germline CDR1 is SGHNT and CDR2 is YYREEE (reference sequence). The CDR3 runs to 14 residues. The V segment lost 4 bases and the J segment 7 bases; nucleotides outside the gene matches: 4. DNA for the CDR3: TGTGCCAGCAGCGACCGGGACAGGGGGAATGAGCAGTTCTTC. This translates into CASSDRDRGNEQFF. Using reference TRBV5-4 and TRBJ2-1 for the parts outside the CDR3, the full variable domain is ETGVTQSPTHLIKTRGQQVTLRCSSQSGHNTVSWYQQALGQGPQFIFQYYREEENGRGNFPPRFSGLQFPNYSSELNVNALELDDSALYLCASSDRDRGNEQFFGPGTRLTVL.

A single count supports this clone. V and J are TRBV19 and TRBJ1-5; the D gene is possibly TRBD1 (6 bases). The germline V gene has CDR1 LNHDA and CDR2 SQIVND (reference sequence). This CDR3 contains 15 residues. V was cut by 5 bases and J by 3 bases, with 14 bases left in between. CDR3 DNA sequence: TGTGCCAGTAGTGCTAGAGACAGGCCCAATCAGCCCCAGCATTTT. Translation gives CASSARDRPNQPQHF. Combining the CDR3 with reference TRBV19 and TRBJ1-5 gives the whole variable domain DGGITQSPKYLFRKEGQNVTLSCEQNLNHDAMYWYRQDPGQGLRLIYYSQIVNDFQKGDIAEGYSVSREKKESFPLTVTSAQKNPTAFYLCASSARDRPNQPQHFGDGTRLSIL.

This chain connects TRBV5-6 to TRBJ2-5; 8 bases are shared with TRBD2. Germline lookup yields CDR1 SGHDT and CDR2 YYEEEE. The CDR3 consists of 18 residues. The V and J ends lost 3 bases and 4 bases, in that order; junction bases with no gene match: 17. This CDR3 is CASSWAGGLSPVGETQYF. In DNA, the CDR3 is TGTGCCAGCAGCTGGGCGGGGGGCCTCAGTCCCGTGGGAGAGACCCAGTACTTC.

V and J are TRBV5-1 and TRBJ2-3; 13 nucleotides agree with TRBD2. V shed 4 bases, J shed 6 bases, and the junction held 11 bases outside the gene matches. This CDR3 contains 17 residues. Looked up from germline, CDR1 is SGHRS and CDR2 is YFSETQ. The CDR3 sequence is CASSIGTSGNFPDTQYF. The CDR3 coding sequence is TGCGCCAGCAGCATAGGGACTAGCGGGAACTTTCCGGATACGCAGTATTTT.

The V and J genes are TRBV5-1 and TRBJ1-6, with no clear D. Between the trimmed V and J ends, which lost 6 bases and 0 bases, there was a span of 13 bases. Germline loops: CDR1 SGHRS, CDR2 YFSETQ. The CDR3 covers 16 residues. As DNA, the CDR3 is TGCGCCAGCACCCAGGAAGGGAGCTCCTATAATTCACCCCTCCACTTT. Its translation is CASTQEGSSYNSPLHF.

The CDR3 loop is CSAYRNTEAFF. DNA of the CDR3: TGCAGTGCTTACAGGAACACTGAAGCTTTCTTT. V and J are TRBV20-1 and TRBJ1-1; D gene uncertain. Trimming pared 5 bases from V and 1 base from J, leaving 5 bases between. The germline gives CDR1 DFQATT, CDR2 SNEGSKA (reference sequence). This CDR3 comprises 11 residues.